This T cell receptor (beta chain) was recorded in a study of blood T cell repertoires in COVID-19. V lost 8 bases and J 1 base, leaving 12 bases between the germline ends. This CDR3 contains 13 residues. Germline V CDR1 and CDR2: MNHEY, SVGAGI. The method was immunoSEQ multiplex PCR; TCRdb's version includes in-frame clones alone and lacks a portion of them. The table lists roughly 250,000 clones, about 88% of them singletons. This TCR was sampled from a woman in her forties or fifties who had recovered from COVID-19. The sequencing input was PBMCs or T cells enriched from blood (not recorded which). The rearrangement links TRBV6-5 to TRBJ2-7, with D possibly matching TRBD1 (5 bases). CDR3 loop: CASGKQGSYEQYF. CDR3 nucleotide sequence: TGTGCCAGCGGGAAGCAGGGTTCCTACGAGCAGTACTTC.